Listed below are T cell receptor beta chains from one sample, sequenced in a study of blood T cell repertoires in COVID-19. Produced via immunoSEQ multiplex PCR; TCRdb's table is partial and in-frame only. This sample has around 310,000 clones, with just under 90% found just once. Input material: PBMCs or T cells enriched from blood (not recorded which). These receptors all stem from a woman in her thirties who had recovered from COVID-19. CDR3s include the opening cysteine and the closing phenylalanine or tryptophan. Fields, in order: V gene, clone size, D gene, J gene, CDR3 length, CDR3 DNA, CDR3 protein. D genes are given only for firm matches. Clone size is stated in some rows and not others, as once, few, many or a class when expanded.

TRBV5-1,.,.,TRBJ2-3,16,TGCGCCAGCAGTTCCGCCGGGTTCGGGATAGGAGATACGCAGTATTTT,CASSSAGFGIGDTQYF
TRBV6-1,.,.,TRBJ2-3,14,TGTGCCAGCAGTGAGGGCGGGGGCACAGATACGCAGTATTTT,CASSEGGGTDTQYF
TRBV29-1,.,TRBD2,TRBJ2-7,12,TGCAGCGTTGGCGGGAGCCCCTACGAGCAGTACTTC,CSVGGSPYEQYF
TRBV9,few,TRBD1,TRBJ1-3,16,TGTGCCAGCAGCGTAGACGGGACAGGGACTGGAAACACCATATATTTT,CASSVDGTGTGNTIYF
TRBV19,.,.,TRBJ1-5,14,TGTGCCAGTAGTATTAGGGACAACAATCAGCCCCAGCATTTT,CASSIRDNNQPQHF
TRBV18,.,.,TRBJ1-2,14,TGTGCCAGCTCAGTTGACGGGAGAAACTATGGCTACACCTTC,CASSVDGRNYGYTF
TRBV3-1/TRBV3-2,.,TRBD1,TRBJ1-6,17,TGTGCCAGCAGCCAGGGCTCTCCGGACAGGAATTATTCACCCCTCCACTTT,CASSQGSPDRNYSPLHF
TRBV7-2,.,TRBD1,TRBJ1-5,13,TGTGCCAGCAGCCCCCCCGGGACAGGGGACCAGCATTTT,CASSPPGTGDQHF
TRBV2,.,.,TRBJ1-5,17,TGTGCCAGCAGCGGTCAGGGCTCTGCGTATAGCAATCAGCCCCAGCATTTT,CASSGQGSAYSNQPQHF
TRBV27,few,.,TRBJ1-2,16,TGTGCCAGCAGTCTACGGACAGATCGTTTCGGCTATGGCTACACCTTC,CASSLRTDRFGYGYTF
TRBV11-2,.,.,TRBJ1-2,14,TGTGCCAGCAGCTTAGGGACTTCTAACTATGGCTACACCTTC,CASSLGTSNYGYTF
TRBV7-9,once,TRBD2,TRBJ2-7,14,TGTGCCAGCAGCAAGACTAGCGAGACCTACGAGCAGTACTTC,CASSKTSETYEQYF
TRBV27,.,TRBD1,TRBJ1-6,15,TGTGCCAGCAGTTTTAATGCCAGGGGGGATTCACCCCTCCACTTT,CASSFNARGDSPLHF
TRBV28,.,.,TRBJ2-7,13,TGTGCCAGCAGTTTCATGGCCCTTACAGGGCAGTACTTC,CASSFMALTGQYF
TRBV19,.,.,TRBJ2-1,16,TGTGCCAGTAGGAATAGGGGTCGACAGGCTTACAATGAGCAGTTCTTC,CASRNRGRQAYNEQFF
TRBV4-2,.,.,TRBJ1-4,18,TGTGCCAGCAGCCAACGTGGAGGAGCGGGCGGAACTAATGAAAAACTGTTTTTT,CASSQRGGAGGTNEKLFF
TRBV19,.,TRBD1,TRBJ2-7,14,TGTGCCAGTAGACAGGACAGGGACCGCCACGAGCAGTACTTC,CASRQDRDRHEQYF
TRBV29-1,.,TRBD2,TRBJ2-7,14,TGCAGCGTCCCGGGGGGGTTCGGATCCTACGAGCAGTACTTC,CSVPGGFGSYEQYF
TRBV7-9,.,.,TRBJ1-4,15,TGTGCCAGCAGCTTAGGCGGGGGGGCTAATGAAAAACTGTTTTTT,CASSLGGGANEKLFF
TRBV3-1/TRBV3-2,.,.,TRBJ2-5,14,TGTGCCAGCAGCCAAGCTGGCCTCCCGGAGACCCAGTACTTC,CASSQAGLPETQYF
TRBV15,.,.,TRBJ1-3,17,TGTGCCACCAGCAGAGATACAATCAGATCCTCTGGAAACACCATATATTTT,CATSRDTIRSSGNTIYF
TRBV29-1,.,.,TRBJ1-4,12,TGCAGCGTTGGAGGAGGTCGTGAAAAACTGTTTTTT,CSVGGGREKLFF
TRBV2,.,.,TRBJ2-2,13,TGTGCCAGCACCAGATTGAACACCGGGGAGCTGTTTTTT,CASTRLNTGELFF
TRBV2,.,.,TRBJ2-5,15,TGTGCCAGCAGTGACGGGCAGACAGGACAAGAGACCCAGTACTTC,CASSDGQTGQETQYF
TRBV7-9,.,TRBD1,TRBJ2-2,14,TGTGCCAGCAGCTCAACACAGGGGACCGGGGAGCTGTTTTTT,CASSSTQGTGELFF
TRBV11-3,once,.,TRBJ1-2,12,TGTGCCAGCAGCGCCGAGGGGGTGGACTACACCTTC,CASSAEGVDYTF
TRBV10-3,.,TRBD1,TRBJ1-3,15,TGTGCCATCAGTGAGGGGGACAGGGTTGGAAACACCATATATTTT,CAISEGDRVGNTIYF
TRBV18,.,TRBD2,TRBJ2-7,14,TGTGCCAGCTCACTAGCGGGGGTGGTCTACGAGCAGTACTTC,CASSLAGVVYEQYF
TRBV6-1,few,.,TRBJ2-3,15,TGTGCCAGCAGTGAAGCGCGGCGGTCGAGGGATACGCAGTATTTT,CASSEARRSRDTQYF
TRBV19,.,TRBD1,TRBJ2-6,17,TGTGCCAGTAGTATGCGACAGGGGACTTCTGGGGCCAACGTCCTGACTTTC,CASSMRQGTSGANVLTF
TRBV15,.,.,TRBJ2-1,17,TGTGCCACCAGCAGAGACCCAACCGGGACACTCGTTAATGAGCAGTTCTTC,CATSRDPTGTLVNEQFF
TRBV15,.,.,TRBJ1-5,13,TGTGCCACCAGCAGAGATCACGGTCAGCCCCAGCATTTT,CATSRDHGQPQHF
TRBV19,.,.,TRBJ1-5,12,TGTGCCAGTTCATACAGGGATCAGCCCCAGCATTTT,CASSYRDQPQHF
TRBV27,.,TRBD1,TRBJ2-1,14,TGTGCCAGCAGTTTAAGGGGGCTAGCTAATGAGCAGTTCTTC,CASSLRGLANEQFF
TRBV11-1,.,.,TRBJ1-1,16,TGTGCCAGCAGACTATGGTTAGGTTACCAGAACACTGAAGCTTTCTTT,CASRLWLGYQNTEAFF
TRBV10-3,.,TRBD1,TRBJ2-3,18,TGTGCCATCAGTGAGTCAGGACAGGGGGCCGACTACACAGATACGCAGTATTTT,CAISESGQGADYTDTQYF
TRBV6-5,.,TRBD2,TRBJ2-1,16,TGTGCCAGCAGTTACGAGGCCGAGCGGGGGTACAATGAGCAGTTCTTC,CASSYEAERGYNEQFF
TRBV9,.,.,TRBJ2-2,17,TGTGCCAGCAGCGTAAGTTTAGGGGGACAAGCAGGCGGGGAGCTGTTTTTT,CASSVSLGGQAGGELFF
TRBV3-1/TRBV3-2,.,.,TRBJ1-6,13,TGTGCCAGCAGCCAAGGGCGGCGCTCACCCCTCCACTTT,CASSQGRRSPLHF
TRBV6-6,.,TRBD1,TRBJ1-2,13,TGTGCCAGCGGGCCGACAGGGTTGGTTGGCTACACCTTC,CASGPTGLVGYTF
TRBV21-1,.,.,TRBJ2-7,16,TGTGCCAGCAGCAAAGCTGGAGGACAGGGATCCTACGAGCAGTACTTC,CASSKAGGQGSYEQYF
TRBV10-1,.,TRBD1,TRBJ2-3,13,TGCGCCAGCAGTGTGACAGGGAAGGATACGCAGTATTTT,CASSVTGKDTQYF
TRBV15,.,.,TRBJ1-2,14,TGTGCCACCAGCAGAGGGCAGGGATCCTATGGCTACACCTTC,CATSRGQGSYGYTF
TRBV7-2,once,TRBD1,TRBJ1-4,15,TGTGCCAGCAGCTTCTACAGGGGGACGACGGAAAAACTGTTTTTT,CASSFYRGTTEKLFF
TRBV18,.,TRBD2,TRBJ2-7,17,TGTGCCAGCTCACCACTGGGGACTAGCGTTTCACCCTACGAGCAGTACTTC,CASSPLGTSVSPYEQYF